Listed below are T cell receptor beta chains from one sample, sequenced in a study of blood T cell repertoires in COVID-19. The protocol was immunoSEQ multiplex PCR, while the TCRdb copy is restricted to in-frame clones and leaves out a portion. The table has a few hundred thousand clones, 80% to 90% seen once. The sequenced sample was PBMCs or T cells enriched from blood (not recorded which). These TCRs come from a woman aged 45-59 years who had been exposed to COVID-19. Each CDR3 is given with its conserved first and last residue. The order of the fields is J gene, clone size, D gene, V gene, CDR3 protein, CDR3 DNA. The D gene is left open where the match is weak. A clone size is listed for some rows: how often the clone was seen (once, few, many), or a class if it is expanded.

TRBJ2-2,NA,NA,TRBV7-6,CASSRRLPTLNTGELFF,TGTGCCAGCAGCCGTCGACTTCCCACCTTGAACACCGGGGAGCTGTTTTTT
TRBJ2-7,NA,NA,TRBV28,CASSLAGPYEQYF,TGTGCCAGCAGTTTAGCAGGCCCCTACGAGCAGTACTTC
TRBJ2-1,NA,TRBD1,TRBV13,CASSFRDRGGWEQFF,TGTGCCAGCAGCTTTCGAGACAGGGGCGGCTGGGAGCAGTTCTTC
TRBJ1-6,NA,NA,TRBV7-9,CASSLYPSSYNSPLHF,TGTGCCAGCAGCCTATATCCTAGCTCCTATAATTCACCCCTCCACTTT
TRBJ2-2,NA,NA,TRBV27,CASSFRVTGELFF,TGTGCCAGCAGCTTTAGAGTCACCGGGGAGCTGTTTTTT
TRBJ2-5,once,NA,TRBV4-2,CASSQLGGGPQETQYF,TGTGCCAGCAGCCAACTGGGCGGGGGCCCTCAAGAGACCCAGTACTTC
TRBJ2-7,NA,TRBD2,TRBV3-1/TRBV3-2,CASLSGGPSYEQYF,TGTGCCTCCCTCTCGGGGGGGCCCTCCTACGAGCAGTACTTC
TRBJ2-1,few,TRBD2,TRBV7-2,CASSTRGGIRDGSYNEQFF,TGTGCCAGCAGCACCCGGGGAGGGATACGGGACGGATCCTACAATGAGCAGTTCTTC
TRBJ1-1,NA,NA,TRBV7-2,CASSLNPGNTEAFF,TGTGCCAGCAGCTTAAACCCCGGGAACACTGAAGCTTTCTTT
TRBJ2-7,few,NA,TRBV12-5,CASGLRYEQYF,TGTGCTAGTGGTTTGCGGTACGAGCAGTACTTC
TRBJ2-5,NA,NA,TRBV6-5,CASSRFETQYF,TGTGCCAGCAGTCGGTTCGAGACCCAGTACTTC
TRBJ1-2,NA,NA,TRBV7-2,CASSLSGYGYTF,TGTGCCAGCAGCTTATCCGGGTATGGCTACACCTTC
TRBJ1-4,few,NA,TRBV30,CAWSGTDATNEKLFF,TGTGCCTGGAGTGGCACAGACGCAACTAATGAAAAACTGTTTTTT
TRBJ2-7,NA,NA,TRBV5-4,CASSSPARGNEQYF,TGTGCCAGCAGCTCCCCGGCTCGGGGTAACGAGCAGTACTTC
TRBJ1-2,NA,NA,TRBV6-1,CASSEAPDYGYTF,TGTGCCAGCAGTGAAGCCCCCGACTATGGCTACACCTTC
TRBJ2-3,NA,TRBD2,TRBV30,CAWTSGGFPSTDTQYF,TGTGCCTGGACTAGCGGGGGGTTCCCTAGCACAGATACGCAGTATTTT
TRBJ2-2,NA,NA,TRBV7-6,CASSVTGAKGNGELFF,TGTGCCAGCAGCGTAACGGGAGCAAAGGGCAACGGGGAGCTGTTTTTT
TRBJ1-2,NA,NA,TRBV29-1,CSVAQVTANYGYTF,TGCAGCGTGGCCCAGGTGACGGCTAACTATGGCTACACCTTC
TRBJ1-1,NA,NA,TRBV20-1,CSASLPYWNTEAFF,TGCAGTGCTAGTCTTCCCTACTGGAACACTGAAGCTTTCTTT
TRBJ2-5,NA,NA,TRBV29-1,CSVVPGSGETQYF,TGCAGCGTTGTACCAGGGTCCGGGGAGACCCAGTACTTC
TRBJ1-6,few,NA,TRBV11-2,CASSSQATYNSPLHF,TGTGCCAGCAGCTCCCAAGCAACCTATAATTCACCCCTCCACTTT
TRBJ2-3,NA,NA,TRBV2,CASKEGGDTQYF,TGTGCCAGCAAAGAGGGAGGAGATACGCAGTATTTT
TRBJ1-1,NA,TRBD1,TRBV4-1,CASSRLPGQGDTEAFF,TGCGCCAGCAGCCGGCTTCCGGGACAGGGAGACACTGAAGCTTTCTTT
TRBJ2-2,NA,NA,TRBV28,CASRDTNTGELFF,TGTGCCAGCAGGGACACTAACACCGGGGAGCTGTTTTTT
TRBJ2-5,few,NA,TRBV2,CASMRGRETQYF,TGTGCCAGCATGCGGGGAAGAGAGACCCAGTACTTC
TRBJ1-6,NA,TRBD1,TRBV9,CASSGTGDSPLHF,TGTGCCAGCAGCGGAACAGGGGATTCACCCCTCCACTTT
TRBJ1-5,NA,NA,TRBV5-5,CASSLGGSNQPQHF,TGTGCCAGCAGCTTAGGGGGTTCCAATCAGCCCCAGCATTTT
TRBJ1-3,NA,TRBD1,TRBV10-3,CAISEIRGLSGNTIYF,TGTGCCATCAGTGAGATAAGGGGGCTCTCTGGAAACACCATATATTTT
TRBJ2-2,NA,NA,TRBV19,CASIPQGYTGELFF,TGTGCCAGTATCCCGCAGGGGTACACCGGGGAGCTGTTTTTT
TRBJ2-7,NA,NA,TRBV9,CASSPRYEGGYEQYF,TGTGCCAGCAGCCCCCGGTACGAGGGCGGGTACGAGCAGTACTTC
TRBJ2-2,NA,NA,TRBV16,CASSQWALNGELFF,TGTGCCAGCAGCCAATGGGCGCTTAACGGGGAGCTGTTTTTT
TRBJ1-2,NA,TRBD1,TRBV27,CASSLNRGRAGGYTF,TGTGCCAGCAGTCTGAACAGGGGGAGGGCTGGAGGCTACACCTTC
TRBJ1-2,NA,NA,TRBV5-5,CASSTTSYGYTF,TGTGCCAGCAGCACCACAAGCTATGGCTACACCTTC
TRBJ2-3,few,TRBD2,TRBV4-1,CATGLAGDLLGTQYF,TGCGCCACCGGACTAGCGGGGGATTTACTAGGTACGCAGTATTTT
TRBJ1-2,NA,TRBD1,TRBV6-5,CASTPETGLVLGYTF,TGTGCCAGCACCCCAGAGACAGGGCTGGTGTTAGGCTACACCTTC
TRBJ2-7,once,NA,TRBV5-4,CASSPMAGSGRKF,TGTGCCAGCAGCCCGATGGCAGGGTCCGGTCGAAAGTTC
TRBJ1-1,NA,NA,TRBV19,CASSIGGQEAFF,TGTGCCAGTAGTATAGGTGGACAGGAAGCTTTCTTT
TRBJ1-1,NA,NA,TRBV2,CASSEIGQGRAFF,TGTGCCAGCAGTGAAATTGGTCAGGGAAGGGCTTTCTTT
TRBJ1-1,NA,NA,TRBV5-1,CASSLALVDGEAFF,TGCGCCAGCAGCTTGGCCCTGGTAGACGGGGAAGCTTTCTTT
TRBJ2-1,NA,TRBD2,TRBV6-2/TRBV6-3,CASSFTVSGTSGGANYNEQFF,TGTGCCAGCAGTTTTACTGTATCGGGGACTAGCGGGGGGGCCAACTACAATGAGCAGTTCTTC
TRBJ1-1,NA,NA,TRBV27,CASRAQGLFTEAFF,TGTGCCAGCAGGGCACAGGGTCTATTCACTGAAGCTTTCTTT